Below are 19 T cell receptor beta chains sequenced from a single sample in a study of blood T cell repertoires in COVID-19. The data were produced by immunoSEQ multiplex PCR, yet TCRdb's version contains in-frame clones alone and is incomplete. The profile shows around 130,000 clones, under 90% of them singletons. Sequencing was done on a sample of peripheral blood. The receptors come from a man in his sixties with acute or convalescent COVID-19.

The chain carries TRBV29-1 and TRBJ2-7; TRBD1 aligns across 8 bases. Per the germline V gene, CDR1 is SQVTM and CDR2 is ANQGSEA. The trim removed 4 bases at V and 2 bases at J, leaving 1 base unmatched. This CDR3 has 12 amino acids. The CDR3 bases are TGCAGCGTTGGGACAGGGCCCTACGAGCAGTACTTC. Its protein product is CSVGTGPYEQYF.

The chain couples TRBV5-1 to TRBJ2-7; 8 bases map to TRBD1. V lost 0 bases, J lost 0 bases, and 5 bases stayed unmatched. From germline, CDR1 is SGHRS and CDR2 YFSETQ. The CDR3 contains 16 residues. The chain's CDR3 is CASSLAPGQVSYEQYF. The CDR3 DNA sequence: TGCGCCAGCAGCTTGGCCCCGGGACAGGTCTCCTACGAGCAGTACTTC.

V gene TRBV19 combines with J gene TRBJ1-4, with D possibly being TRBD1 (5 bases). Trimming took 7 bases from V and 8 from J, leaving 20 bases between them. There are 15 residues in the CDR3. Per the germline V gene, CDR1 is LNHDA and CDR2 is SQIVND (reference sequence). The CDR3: CASMGSGQGSEKLFF. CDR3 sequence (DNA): TGTGCCAGTATGGGGTCGGGCCAGGGATCCGAAAAACTGTTTTTT.

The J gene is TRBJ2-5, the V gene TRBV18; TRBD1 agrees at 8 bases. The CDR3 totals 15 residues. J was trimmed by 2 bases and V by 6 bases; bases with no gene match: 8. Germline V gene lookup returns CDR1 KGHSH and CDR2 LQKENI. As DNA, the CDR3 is TGTGCCAGCTCCGGTACAGGGGGAAGGCAAGAGACCCAGTACTTC. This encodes CASSGTGGRQETQYF.

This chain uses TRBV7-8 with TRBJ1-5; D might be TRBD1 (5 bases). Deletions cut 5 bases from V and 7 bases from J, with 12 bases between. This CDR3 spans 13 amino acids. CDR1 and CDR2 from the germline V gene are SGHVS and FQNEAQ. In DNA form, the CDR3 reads TGTGCCAGCAGCCCCAGGGTAGACCAGCCCCAGCATTTT. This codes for CASSPRVDQPQHF.

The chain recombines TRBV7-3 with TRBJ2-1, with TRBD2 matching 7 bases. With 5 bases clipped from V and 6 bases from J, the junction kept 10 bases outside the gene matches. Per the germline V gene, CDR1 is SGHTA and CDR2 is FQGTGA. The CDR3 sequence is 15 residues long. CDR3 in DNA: TGTGCCAGCAGCCTTGGTGCAGGGAGGGTCAATGAGCAGTTCTTC. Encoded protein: CASSLGAGRVNEQFF.

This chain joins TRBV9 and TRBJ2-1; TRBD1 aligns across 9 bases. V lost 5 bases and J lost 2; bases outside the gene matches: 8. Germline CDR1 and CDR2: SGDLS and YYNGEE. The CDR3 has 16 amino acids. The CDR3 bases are TGTGCCAGCAGACCAACTACAGGGGGCCCCTACAATGAGCAGTTCTTC. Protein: CASRPTTGGPYNEQFF.

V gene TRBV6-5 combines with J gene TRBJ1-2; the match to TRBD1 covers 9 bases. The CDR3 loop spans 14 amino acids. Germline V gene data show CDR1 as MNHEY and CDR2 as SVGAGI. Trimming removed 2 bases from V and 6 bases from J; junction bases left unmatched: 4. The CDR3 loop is CASSYGTGYNGYTF. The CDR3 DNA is TGTGCCAGCAGTTACGGGACAGGGTATAATGGCTACACCTTC.

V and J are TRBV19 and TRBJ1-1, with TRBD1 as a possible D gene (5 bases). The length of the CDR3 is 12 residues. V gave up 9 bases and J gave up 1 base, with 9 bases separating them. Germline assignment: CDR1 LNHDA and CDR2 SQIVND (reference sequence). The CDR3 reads CASRTRNTEAFF. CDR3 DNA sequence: TGTGCCAGCAGGACAAGGAACACTGAAGCTTTCTTT.

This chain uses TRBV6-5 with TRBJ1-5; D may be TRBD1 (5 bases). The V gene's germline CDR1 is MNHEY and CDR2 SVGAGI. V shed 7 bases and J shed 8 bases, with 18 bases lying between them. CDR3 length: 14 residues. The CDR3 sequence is CASTKLGGSEPQHF. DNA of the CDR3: TGTGCCAGCACAAAATTGGGGGGGAGTGAGCCCCAGCATTTT.

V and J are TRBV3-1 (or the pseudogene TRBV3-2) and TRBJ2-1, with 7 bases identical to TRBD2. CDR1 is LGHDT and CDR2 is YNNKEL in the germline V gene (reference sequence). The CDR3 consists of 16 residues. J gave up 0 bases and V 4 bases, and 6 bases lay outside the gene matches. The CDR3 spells CASSPRGGSSYNEQFF. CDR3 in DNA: TGTGCCAGCAGCCCCCGGGGCGGGAGCTCCTACAATGAGCAGTTCTTC.

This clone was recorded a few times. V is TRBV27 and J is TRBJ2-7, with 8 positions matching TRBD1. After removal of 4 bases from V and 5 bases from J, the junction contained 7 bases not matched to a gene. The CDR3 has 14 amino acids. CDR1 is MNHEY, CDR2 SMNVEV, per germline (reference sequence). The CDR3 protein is CASSSRQGANEQYF. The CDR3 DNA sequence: TGTGCCAGCAGTTCAAGGCAGGGGGCCAACGAGCAGTACTTC.

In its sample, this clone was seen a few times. CDR3 residues: CASSLGVANTEAFF. CDR3 coding DNA: TGTGCCAGCAGCTTAGGAGTTGCGAACACTGAAGCTTTCTTT. The J gene is TRBJ1-1, the V gene TRBV7-9; D is unclear. This CDR3 contains 14 residues. The V gene lost 1 base and the J gene lost 1 base, with 7 bases spanning the gap. Germline V lookup: CDR1 SEHNR, CDR2 FQNEAQ (reference sequence).

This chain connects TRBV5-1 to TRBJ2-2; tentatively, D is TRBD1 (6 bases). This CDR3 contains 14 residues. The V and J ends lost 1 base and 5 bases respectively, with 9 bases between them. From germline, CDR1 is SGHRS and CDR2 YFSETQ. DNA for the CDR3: TGCGCCAGCAGCTTGATCCAGGGGACCGGGGAGCTGTTTTTT. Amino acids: CASSLIQGTGELFF.

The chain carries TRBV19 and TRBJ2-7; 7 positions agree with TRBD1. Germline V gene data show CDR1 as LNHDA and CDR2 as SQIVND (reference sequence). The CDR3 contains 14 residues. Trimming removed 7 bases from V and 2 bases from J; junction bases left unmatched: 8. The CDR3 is CASTSQGPPYEQYF. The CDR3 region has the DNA TGTGCCAGTACTTCACAGGGGCCGCCCTACGAGCAGTACTTC. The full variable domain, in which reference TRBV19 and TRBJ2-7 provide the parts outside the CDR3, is DGGITQSPKYLFRKEGQNVTLSCEQNLNHDAMYWYRQDPGQGLRLIYYSQIVNDFQKGDIAEGYSVSREKKESFPLTVTSAQKNPTAFYLCASTSQGPPYEQYFGPGTRLTVT.

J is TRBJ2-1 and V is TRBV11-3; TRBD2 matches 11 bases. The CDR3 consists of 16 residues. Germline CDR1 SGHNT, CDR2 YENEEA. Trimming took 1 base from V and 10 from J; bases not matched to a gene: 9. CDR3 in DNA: TGTGCCAGCAGCTTAGGGCTGCTAGCGGGAGGAGGGGAGCAGTTCTTC. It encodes CASSLGLLAGGGEQFF.

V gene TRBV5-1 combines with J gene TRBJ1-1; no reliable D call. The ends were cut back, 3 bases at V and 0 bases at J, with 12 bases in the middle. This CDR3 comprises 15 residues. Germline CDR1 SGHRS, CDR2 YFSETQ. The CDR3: CASSSGRVMNTEAFF. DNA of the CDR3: TGCGCCAGCAGCTCTGGGAGGGTGATGAACACTGAAGCTTTCTTT.

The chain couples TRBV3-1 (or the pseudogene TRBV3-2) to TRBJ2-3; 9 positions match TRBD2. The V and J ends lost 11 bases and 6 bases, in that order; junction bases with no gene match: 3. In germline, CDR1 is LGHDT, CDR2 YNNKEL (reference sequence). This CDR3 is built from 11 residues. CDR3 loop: CAPAGGDTQYF. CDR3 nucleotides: TGTGCCCCCGCGGGAGGGGATACGCAGTATTTT.

Written as DNA, the CDR3 is TGTGCCATCAGTGAGTCGTCGGGAGGGCCCGGTGGCGAGCAGTACTTC. Residues: CAISESSGGPGGEQYF. The chain uses TRBV10-3 and TRBJ2-7, with TRBD2 identical over 8 bases. From germline, CDR1 is ENHRY and CDR2 SYGVKD. J lost 6 bases, V lost 0 bases, and 10 bases had no gene match. The CDR3 consists of 16 residues.